One T cell receptor (beta chain) is described in this entry. The sample belongs to a study of blood T cell repertoires in COVID-19. Study-wide context: Nucleic acid was either cDNA or gDNA, and it came from T cells, B-cell-depleted T cells, or PBMCs.

Sequencing was performed with immunoSEQ multiplex PCR; in TCRdb, only in-frame clones are kept and a portion is missing. This sample has 200,000 to 300,000 clones, with about 93% found just once. V gave up 3 bases and J gave up 2 bases; unmatched junction bases: 8. CDR1 is SEHNR, CDR2 FQNEAQ, per germline (reference sequence). The CDR3 consists of 16 residues. The clonotype originates from a man aged 25 to 45 with COVID-19, enrolled during active disease. The chain couples TRBV7-9 to TRBJ2-7; TRBD1 matches at 9 bases. The sequencing sample was made of peripheral blood. The CDR3 DNA follows: TGTGCCAGCAGCTTTCTCGGACAGGGGACAACCTACGAGCAGTACTTC. It specifies CASSFLGQGTTYEQYF.